This entry lists 11 T cell receptor beta chains sequenced from one sample in a study of post-analysis software for immune sequencing data. Presence of unique molecular identifiers characterized the TCR beta cDNA libraries. MiXCR was run by TCRdb on the PCR reads, yielding one entry per CDR3 protein. In the table there are about 680,000 distinct CDR3 sequences, 59% of which are singletons. These TCRs are of unknown antigen specificity. Study-wide results and caveats: Included in a set of roughly five TRBV segments more frequent in patients than controls were TRBV5-6, TRBV5-1 and TRBV20-1.

The sample was blood. These receptors all stem from a girl aged 2 to 9 with multiple sclerosis.

In DNA, the CDR3 is TGTGCCAGCAGCCTAGAACAGGGGGTTAGGACTTACACCTTC. It yields the protein CASSLEQGVRTYTF. V is TRBV7-2 and J is TRBJ1-2; the match to TRBD1 covers 8 bases. Germline trimming cut 5 bases from V and 11 bases from J; bases unmatched to any gene: 13. This CDR3 comprises 14 residues. Germline lookup yields CDR1 SGHTA and CDR2 FQGNSA.

This clonotype was observed a few times. The genes are TRBV20-1 and TRBJ2-3, with D possibly matching TRBD2 (5 bases). The germline CDR1 and CDR2 sequences are DFQATT and SNEGSKA (reference sequence). The ends were cut back, 3 bases at V and 0 bases at J, with 13 bases in the middle. The CDR3 extends over 15 amino acids. CDR3 residues: CSASLIATSTDTQYF. The CDR3 nucleotides are TGCAGTGCTAGCCTTATAGCGACTAGCACAGATACGCAGTATTTT.

V and J are TRBV7-2 and TRBJ2-4; tentative D call: TRBD2 (5 bases). V shed 3 bases and J shed 9 bases, with 9 bases lying between them. This CDR3 has 12 residues. Germline V gene lookup returns CDR1 SGHTA and CDR2 FQGNSA. CDR3 in DNA: TGTGCCAGCAGCTTGGGCAGCGGCATTCAGTACTTC. It codes for CASSLGSGIQYF. Drawing the rest from reference TRBV7-2 and TRBJ2-4, the complete variable domain is GAGVSQSPSNKVTEKGKDVELRCDPISGHTALYWYRQSLGQGLEFLIYFQGNSAPDKSGLPSDRFSAERTGGSVSTLTIQRTQQEDSAVYLCASSLGSGIQYFGAGTRLSVL.

V and J are TRBV4-3 and TRBJ2-7, with TRBD1 identical over 7 bases. Trimming cost V 1 base and J 4 bases; bases outside gene matches: 10. This CDR3 has 16 residues. Per the germline V gene, CDR1 is LGHNA and CDR2 is YSLEER. The CDR3 here is CASSQGSTGALYEQYF. DNA for the CDR3: TGCGCCAGCAGCCAAGGTTCTACAGGGGCTCTGTACGAGCAGTACTTC.

The chain employs TRBV4-1 and TRBJ2-5; D call uncertain. The J call could be wrong; TRBJ2-7 is a better fit for the DNA end. CDR3 length equals 15 residues. In germline, CDR1 is MGHRA, CDR2 YSYEKL. The CDR3 DNA is TGCGCCAGCAGCCAAGTGGAAACTTTTGAGTACGAGCAGTACTTC. Its translation is CASSQVETFEYEQYF.

The CDR3: CAISESEGRGNEQFF. In DNA, the CDR3 is TGTGCCATCAGTGAGTCGGAAGGACGGGGCAATGAGCAGTTCTTC. This sequence joins TRBV10-3 and TRBJ2-1; D might be TRBD2 (5 bases). This CDR3 has 15 amino acids. V was clipped by 0 bases and J by 6 bases, with 12 bases between them. Germline loops: CDR1 ENHRY, CDR2 SYGVKD.

A word on this clonotype: The germline gene is not matched at one end of the junction; a read error may be the cause. The chain employs TRBV11-2 and TRBJ2-2; TRBD1 matches 10 bases. This CDR3 region has 16 residues. The germline CDR1 and CDR2 sequences are SGHAT and FQNNGV. The CDR3 loop is CASSVDRGRITGELFF. In nucleotides, the CDR3 is TGTGCCAGCAGCGTAGACAGGGGGCGGATCACCGGGGAGCTGTTTTTT.

This clonotype appeared a few times. J is TRBJ1-2 and V is TRBV7-2; the D is unclear. CDR1 is SGHTA and CDR2 is FQGNSA in the germline V gene. Trimming removed 1 base at V and 8 bases at J, with 14 bases between. CDR3 size: 14 residues. This CDR3 reads CASSLGRAPQGYTF. CDR3 nucleotide sequence: TGTGCCAGCAGCTTAGGCCGGGCCCCACAGGGCTACACCTTC.

In its sample, this clonotype was seen a few times. The V gene is TRBV7-3, the J gene TRBJ1-5; D gene uncertain. The CDR3 has 16 amino acids. Deletions cut 6 bases from V and 1 base from J, with 16 bases between. The germline V gene has CDR1 SGHTA and CDR2 FQGTGA. The CDR3 loop reads CASSSSWATSNQPQHF. The DNA of the CDR3 is TGTGCCAGCAGTTCGTCGTGGGCCACGAGCAATCAGCCCCAGCATTTT.

The chain carries TRBV20-1 and TRBJ2-4; 11 bases map to TRBD1. The DNA end favors TRBJ2-7, so the J call may be wrong. This CDR3 is 15 amino acids long. Germline V gene data show CDR1 as DFQATT and CDR2 as SNEGSKA (reference sequence). The CDR3 protein is CSARVGTGGSYEQYF. CDR3 DNA: TGCAGTGCTAGAGTAGGGACAGGGGGCTCCTACGAGCAGTACTTC.

The sample holds a few counts of this clonotype. The CDR3 bases are TGTGCCATCAGTGACCCTAGAAACTCCTACGAGCAGTACTTC. Translation: CAISDPRNSYEQYF. The chain combines TRBV10-3 with TRBJ2-7; D unclear. The V gene's germline CDR1 is ENHRY and CDR2 SYGVKD. The CDR3 is 14 residues long. V gave up 3 bases and J gave up 0 bases, with 9 bases separating them.